This TCR beta chain was recovered during a study of blood T cell repertoires in COVID-19. Method: immunoSEQ multiplex PCR; TCRdb's copy keeps in-frame clones and lacks some. Of hundreds of thousands of clones listed, approximately 84% are singletons. With V trimmed by 4 bases and J by 9 bases, 8 bases remained unmatched. The length of the CDR3 is 15 residues. Germline V lookup: CDR1 SEHNR, CDR2 FQNEAQ (reference sequence). The receptor's source is a woman aged 30 to 39 who had recovered from COVID-19. Material: PBMCs or T cells enriched from blood (not recorded which). The J gene is TRBJ2-1, the V gene TRBV7-9, with TRBD2 matching 11 bases. The CDR3 nucleotides are TGTGCCAGCAGCTCGGGACTAGCGGCTTTAATTGAGCAGTTCTTC. Amino acids: CASSSGLAALIEQFF.